The rows below give T cell receptor beta chains drawn from one sample of a study of molecular identifiers for immune sequencing clone quantification. TCRdb itself ran the PCR reads through MiXCR, one entry per CDR3 protein. Of about 68,000 distinct CDR3 sequences detected, roughly 18% appear once; the ten largest clones hold roughly 1.5%. Sample: naive CD8+ T cells from blood, with Jurkat cell RNA spiked in. These receptors were obtained from a human donor in good health. Some libraries in this study had Jurkat cell RNA spiked in. CDR3s include the opening cysteine and the closing phenylalanine or tryptophan. A D gene is named only where the DNA matches it firmly. Some rows mark clone size as missing; the rest say once, few, many or name a class of expanded clone.

TRBJ2-5	TRBV7-2	many	-	TGTGCCAGCAGCGACCCGGCGTTTGAGACCCAGTACTTC	CASSDPAFETQYF
TRBJ2-1	TRBV12-3/TRBV12-4	-	-	TGTGCCAGCAGTTTGTTAGACAGTAAGGATGAGCAGTTCTTC	CASSLLDSKDEQFF
TRBJ2-7	TRBV11-2	many	-	TGTGCCAGCAGCCCCCCGGGGCTTAGCTCCTACGAGCAGTACTTC	CASSPPGLSSYEQYF
TRBJ2-1	TRBV18	many	TRBD2	TGTGCCAGCTCACCGTGGGCTAGCGGGAACGTGGAGCAGTTCTTC	CASSPWASGNVEQFF
TRBJ2-7	TRBV27	many	TRBD2	TGTGCCAGCAGTGCGATCGGACTAGCGGGAGGAACCTACGAGCAGTACTTC	CASSAIGLAGGTYEQYF
TRBJ2-1	TRBV2	many	TRBD1	TGTGCCAGCAGAGAGAGAACAGGGGCCGTCTACAATGAGCAGTTCTTC	CASRERTGAVYNEQFF
TRBJ1-5	TRBV12-3/TRBV12-4	-	TRBD1	TGTGCCAACACGCGGACAGGGCATCAGCCCCAGCATTTT	CANTRTGHQPQHF
TRBJ2-3	TRBV12-3/TRBV12-4	few	TRBD2	TGTGCCAGCAGTCCTCTAGCGGGACGGCGGGCAGATACGCAGTATTTT	CASSPLAGRRADTQYF
TRBJ2-7	TRBV14	many	-	TGTGCCAGCAGCCTCGGGGGCGCCTACTACGAGGAGCAGTACTTC	CASSLGGAYYEEQYF
TRBJ2-2	TRBV28	many	TRBD2	TGTGCCAGCAGTGGACTAGCGGGAGAGGGTCCCGGGGAGCTGTTTTTT	CASSGLAGEGPGELFF